A single sample is the source of the 5 T cell receptor beta chains below, sequenced in a study of T cell responses to AZD1222 COVID-19 vaccine. Sequenced by immunoSEQ multiplex PCR; TCRdb stores in-frame clones only, minus some. Of approximately 100,000 clones listed, roughly 90% are singletons. This sample comprised peripheral blood, obtained on day 0 of AZD1222 vaccination. The receptor set was obtained from an adult in good health.

This clone has a single count. V gene TRBV20-1 combines with J gene TRBJ2-7; a possible D gene is TRBD1 (6 bases). Germline values: CDR1 DFQATT, CDR2 SNEGSKA (reference sequence). V lost 4 bases and J lost 4, with 8 bases in between. The CDR3 loop spans 11 amino acids. The CDR3 coding sequence is TGCAGTGCTAACAGGGAGTACGAGCAGTACTTC. Encoded protein: CSANREYEQYF.

This chain uses TRBV27 with TRBJ1-5; a weak D match, TRBD1 (6 bases). Trimming removed 5 bases at V and 6 bases at J, with 11 bases between. Germline V CDR1 and CDR2: MNHEY, SMNVEV (reference sequence). This CDR3 has 13 amino acids. CDR3 sequence: CASSIQGAQPQHF. Here the CDR3 DNA reads TGTGCCAGCAGTATACAGGGTGCTCAGCCCCAGCATTTT.

This rearrangement joins TRBV7-8 to TRBJ1-5; D remains ambiguous. V lost 5 bases to trimming and J lost 1 base, with 6 bases between them. Germline V CDR1 and CDR2: SGHVS, FQNEAQ. CDR3 length: 13 amino acids. The CDR3 DNA reads TGTGCCAGCAGCCCGACCAGCAATCAGCCCCAGCATTTT. Residues: CASSPTSNQPQHF.

The CDR3 sequence: CSVDAGRSNTEAFF. CDR3 nucleotides: TGCAGCGTTGACGCCGGACGGTCGAACACTGAAGCTTTCTTT. This chain uses TRBV29-1 with TRBJ1-1; D unclear. Per the germline V gene, CDR1 is SQVTM and CDR2 is ANQGSEA. V gave up 3 bases and J gave up 1 base, with 12 bases separating them. There are 14 residues in the CDR3. The full variable domain, with the rest looked up from reference TRBV29-1 and TRBJ1-1, is SAVISQKPSRDICQRGTSLTIQCQVDSQVTMMFWYRQQPGQSLTLIATANQGSEATYESGFVIDKFPISRPNLTFSTLTVSNMSPEDSSIYLCSVDAGRSNTEAFFGQGTRLTVV.

The chain carries TRBV9 and TRBJ1-2, with D possibly TRBD1 on 6 matching bases. V dropped 4 bases and J dropped 6 bases, with 13 bases sitting between them. Germline loops: CDR1 SGDLS, CDR2 YYNGEE. This CDR3 region has 13 residues. The CDR3 DNA reads as TGTGCCAGCAGCATTGGACAGATTGATGGCTACACCTTC. This codes for CASSIGQIDGYTF.